The 19 T cell receptor beta chains listed next were all sequenced from one sample in a study of T cell responses to AZD1222 COVID-19 vaccine. Some clones are missing from TCRdb's copy, which holds only in-frame ones; the method was immunoSEQ multiplex PCR. Of 99,000 or so clones in the sample, 85% to 90% are singletons; the top ten hold over 35%. Sequences were derived from peripheral blood, sampled 28 days after the second AZD1222 dose. These receptors came from an adult who received the AZD1222 COVID-19 vaccine.

The V call is TRBV5-6, the J call TRBJ2-3; 7 bases fit TRBD1. The CDR3 totals 16 residues. Per the germline V gene, CDR1 is SGHDT and CDR2 is YYEEEE. The V and J ends lost 2 bases and 2 bases, in that order; junction bases with no gene match: 8. The CDR3 DNA sequence: TGTGCCAGCAGCTTCCGGACAGGTCTCAACACAGATACGCAGTATTTT. This encodes CASSFRTGLNTDTQYF.

The V gene is TRBV5-5, the J gene TRBJ2-1; possible D gene TRBD1, 6 bases. The CDR3 spans 16 residues. V lost 3 bases to trimming and J lost 0 bases, with 13 bases between them. From germline, CDR1 is SGHKS and CDR2 YYEKEE (reference sequence). CDR3 sequence: CASSSYRGGSYNEQFF. The CDR3 DNA reads TGTGCCAGCAGCTCCTATAGAGGGGGCTCCTACAATGAGCAGTTCTTC.

This clone has just a few counts. The same CDR3 also results from other DNA sequences found in this sample. The V call is TRBV5-1, the J call TRBJ1-3; TRBD1 is a possible D gene (6 bases). Trimming took off 4 bases at V and 1 base at J, with 9 bases between the two ends. The CDR3 is 14 residues long. CDR1 and CDR2 (germline): SGHRS, YFSETQ. The DNA for the CDR3 is TGCGCCAGCAGCGAGGGGGATTCTGGAAACACCATATATTTT. It yields the protein CASSEGDSGNTIYF.

The chain has TRBV7-6 and TRBJ1-4; D is unclear. The V gene lost 3 bases and the J gene lost 6 bases, with 8 bases spanning the gap. The CDR3 consists of 13 residues. Germline V lookup: CDR1 SGHVS, CDR2 FNYEAQ. The CDR3 DNA reads as TGTGCCAGCAGCTTGGGTTCGGATGAAAAACTGTTTTTT. It codes for CASSLGSDEKLFF.

The sample holds a few counts of this clone. This rearrangement joins TRBV5-1 to TRBJ2-7, with 7 bases that match TRBD2. V trimming: 6 bases; J trimming: 3 bases; junction bases outside the gene matches: 9. Per the germline V gene, CDR1 is SGHRS and CDR2 is YFSETQ. The CDR3 runs 14 residues. CDR3 in DNA: TGCGCCAGCAACACCGGGACTACGATCTACGAGCAGTACTTC. This codes for CASNTGTTIYEQYF.

The chain is built from TRBV10-2 and TRBJ2-7, with TRBD2 matching 9 bases. This CDR3 region has 16 residues. Trimming cost V 2 bases and J 0 bases; bases outside gene matches: 5. CDR1 and CDR2 from the germline V gene are WSHSY and SAAADI. The CDR3 reads CASSETGLARSYEQYF. DNA for the CDR3: TGCGCCAGCAGTGAGACCGGACTAGCGCGCTCCTACGAGCAGTACTTC.

This clone occurred once. The J gene is TRBJ1-2, the V gene TRBV14; D unresolved. The CDR3 sequence is 16 residues long. V lost 4 bases to trimming and J lost 2 bases, with 17 bases between them. CDR1 and CDR2 (germline): SGHDN, FVKESK. The CDR3: CASSPLRGIGNYGYTF. The DNA for the CDR3 is TGTGCCAGCAGCCCTTTGAGAGGGATAGGGAACTATGGCTACACCTTC.

V usage is TRBV6-4 and J usage is TRBJ2-3, with D possibly TRBD2 on 6 matching bases. Between the trimmed V and J ends, which lost 7 bases and 2 bases, there was a span of 13 bases. Germline V gene sequence: CDR1 MRHNA, CDR2 SNTAGT. CDR3 length: 14 residues. CDR3 coding DNA: TGTGCCAGCAAGGGCCCGGGGGACACAGATACGCAGTATTTT. It yields the protein CASKGPGDTDTQYF.

The chain links TRBV20-1 to TRBJ2-7, with 11 bases matching TRBD1. V lost 3 bases, J lost 4 bases, and 5 bases stayed unmatched. Germline assignment: CDR1 DFQATT and CDR2 SNEGSKA (reference sequence). This CDR3 is 14 amino acids long. CDR3 sequence: CSASLGTGGYEQYF. CDR3 sequence (DNA): TGCAGTGCTAGTCTGGGGACAGGGGGTTACGAGCAGTACTTC.

This chain joins TRBV9 and TRBJ2-7; unclear D gene. From germline, CDR1 is SGDLS and CDR2 YYNGEE. There are 15 residues in the CDR3. V lost 0 bases to trimming and J lost 10 bases, with 20 bases between them. The CDR3 DNA is TGTGCCAGCAGCGTAGGTAGCACTGGAACTACTAATCAGTACTTC. Translating gives CASSVGSTGTTNQYF.

V usage is TRBV11-2 and J usage is TRBJ2-1; TRBD2 agrees at 11 bases. CDR1 is SGHAT, CDR2 FQNNGV, per germline. J gave up 9 bases and V 5 bases, and 9 bases lay outside the gene matches. This CDR3 is built from 15 residues. The chain's CDR3 is CASSQLAGGLGEQFF. The CDR3 DNA follows: TGTGCCAGCAGCCAATTAGCGGGAGGGCTGGGTGAGCAGTTCTTC.

The rearrangement joins TRBV2 to TRBJ2-1, with 8 bases fitting TRBD2. V was pared by 5 bases and J by 0 bases, with 3 bases of the junction left unmatched. CDR3 length: 15 amino acids. Germline assignment: CDR1 SNHLY and CDR2 FYNNEI. The CDR3 DNA reads TGTGCCAGCAGTCTTACTAGCGGCTCCTACAATGAGCAGTTCTTC. Protein product: CASSLTSGSYNEQFF.

The V gene is TRBV7-9, the J gene TRBJ2-7, with D possibly being TRBD1 (6 bases). CDR1 SEHNR and CDR2 FQNEAQ come from the germline V gene (reference sequence). There are 13 residues in the CDR3. Trimming removed 5 bases from V and 7 bases from J, with 15 bases in between. CDR3 in amino acids: CASSPPQGQEQYF. The DNA for the CDR3 is TGTGCCAGCAGCCCCCCACAGGGTCAGGAGCAGTACTTC.

The rearrangement links TRBV6-5 to TRBJ1-3, with D possibly matching TRBD1 (5 bases). CDR3 length: 14 amino acids. Trimming left V 2 bases short and J 2 bases short, with 7 bases between. The V gene's germline CDR1 is MNHEY and CDR2 SVGAGI. CDR3 coding DNA: TGTGCCAGCAGTTACCAGGGCGCTGGAAACACCATATATTTT. Translating it yields CASSYQGAGNTIYF.

V gene TRBV7-9 combines with J gene TRBJ1-1, with 11 bases aligning to TRBD1. The CDR3 is made up of 15 amino acids. Trimming removed 7 bases from V and 5 bases from J; junction bases left unmatched: 9. Germline V gene sequence: CDR1 SEHNR, CDR2 FQNEAQ (reference sequence). This CDR3 reads CASKPLRDRGTEAFF. For the CDR3, the DNA is TGTGCCAGCAAGCCCCTCCGGGACAGGGGGACTGAAGCTTTCTTT. Combining the CDR3 with reference TRBV7-9 and TRBJ1-1 gives the whole variable domain DTGVSQNPRHKITKRGQNVTFRCDPISEHNRLYWYRQTLGQGPEFLTYFQNEAQLEKSRLLSDRFSAERPKGSFSTLEIQRTEQGDSAMYLCASKPLRDRGTEAFFGQGTRLTVV.

The rearrangement uses TRBV24-1 and TRBJ2-3; 7 bases align to TRBD2. This CDR3 is 15 amino acids long. Germline-derived CDR1 and CDR2 are KGHDR and SFDVKD. Trimming removed 3 bases from V and 8 bases from J; junction bases left unmatched: 10. The CDR3 DNA reads as TGTGCCACCAGTGATCCCCGGGTGGTAGCGGGTACGCAGTATTTT. Translating gives CATSDPRVVAGTQYF.

This chain uses TRBV5-1 with TRBJ1-1; D is unresolved. Trimming took off 0 bases at V and 5 bases at J, with 11 bases between the two ends. The germline gives CDR1 SGHRS, CDR2 YFSETQ. The CDR3 has 14 amino acids. The chain's CDR3 is CASSLDRVRTEAFF. The CDR3, as DNA: TGCGCCAGCAGCTTGGATAGGGTGAGGACTGAAGCTTTCTTT. Together with reference TRBV5-1 and TRBJ1-1, the CDR3 gives the full variable domain: KAGVTQTPRYLIKTRGQQVTLSCSPISGHRSVSWYQQTPGQGLQFLFEYFSETQRNKGNFPGRFSGRQFSNSRSEMNVSTLELGDSALYLCASSLDRVRTEAFFGQGTRLTVV.

This chain connects TRBV28 to TRBJ1-2, with D hard to call. Per germline, CDR1 MDHEN and CDR2 SYDVKM. CDR3 length: 14 residues. Trimming removed 2 bases from V and 7 bases from J, with 14 bases in between. CDR3: CASSLGLGVGGYTF. The CDR3 DNA follows: TGTGCCAGCAGTTTAGGCCTCGGTGTAGGTGGCTACACCTTC.

The chain recombines TRBV24-1 with TRBJ1-4; possibly TRBD1 for D (5 bases). Trimming left V 7 bases short and J 3 bases short, with 14 bases between. The germline V gene encodes CDR1 KGHDR and CDR2 SFDVKD. This CDR3 has 15 residues. The CDR3: CATSQGPTANEKLFF. CDR3 bases: TGTGCCACCAGCCAGGGTCCAACGGCTAATGAAAAACTGTTTTTT.